What follows are 14 T cell receptor beta chains derived from one specimen sequenced in a study of cytomegalovirus exposure and HLA in healthy donors. Assay used: immunoSEQ multiplex PCR; TCRdb lists only in-frame clones, some missing. The data show some 140,000 clones, approximately 84% seen once. Sequencing input: PBMCs. These receptor sequences come from a woman aged 25-40 years in good health and CMV-seronegative.

The chain employs TRBV2 and TRBJ2-3, with D tentatively TRBD1 (5 bases). CDR3 length: 14 amino acids. CDR1 and CDR2 from the germline V gene are SNHLY and FYNNEI. Trimming shortened V by 8 bases and J by 0 bases, and 12 bases separated the two germline ends. CDR3 region: CASQLQGSTDTQYF. CDR3 DNA: TGTGCCAGCCAGCTTCAGGGAAGCACAGATACGCAGTATTTT.

The chain combines TRBV18 with TRBJ2-1; the D gene is possibly TRBD2 (5 bases). This CDR3 region has 14 residues. Per the germline V gene, CDR1 is KGHSH and CDR2 is LQKENI. Trimming took off 3 bases at V and 2 bases at J, with 8 bases between the two ends. This CDR3 is CASSPGAAYNEQFF. The CDR3 nucleotides are TGTGCCAGCTCACCGGGAGCCGCCTACAATGAGCAGTTCTTC.

The gene calls are TRBV29-1 and TRBJ1-1; D possibly corresponds to TRBD1 (6 bases). This CDR3 has 14 residues. V lost 4 bases, J lost 1 base, and 13 bases lay in between. The V gene's germline CDR1 is SQVTM and CDR2 ANQGSEA. The CDR3 nucleotides are TGCAGCGTTGTACAGGGAGAGCGGAACACTGAAGCTTTCTTT. Protein product: CSVVQGERNTEAFF.

This clone was seen only a few times. This chain uses TRBV7-2 with TRBJ2-7; the match to TRBD1 covers 7 bases. Per germline, CDR1 SGHTA and CDR2 FQGNSA. V shed 2 bases and J 1 base; nucleotides not matched to a gene: 2. The CDR3 has 14 amino acids. DNA of the CDR3: TGTGCCAGCAGCTTAAGGACAGGATCCTACGAGCAGTACTTC. It translates to CASSLRTGSYEQYF.

This rearrangement joins TRBV4-1 to TRBJ1-5; D is undetermined. V lost 1 base to trimming and J lost 3 bases, with 10 bases between them. The CDR3 loop spans 15 amino acids. Per germline, CDR1 MGHRA and CDR2 YSYEKL. The CDR3 loop reads CASSQVYRANQPQHF. The CDR3 DNA reads TGCGCCAGCAGCCAAGTCTACAGAGCCAATCAGCCCCAGCATTTT.

The chain has TRBV7-9 and TRBJ2-2; 11 bases match TRBD2. The CDR3 is 17 residues long. Per the germline V gene, CDR1 is SEHNR and CDR2 is FQNEAQ (reference sequence). Trimming took 3 bases from V and 2 from J; bases not matched to a gene: 5. CDR3 DNA sequence: TGTGCCAGCAGCTTTGCTAGCGGGGGGCTAAACACCGGGGAGCTGTTTTTT. Translating it yields CASSFASGGLNTGELFF.

The chain joins TRBV6-5 to TRBJ2-7; 8 bases align to TRBD2. The CDR3 is 15 amino acids. CDR1 MNHEY and CDR2 SVGAGI come from the germline V gene. V lost 2 bases to trimming and J lost 2 bases; unmatched junction nucleotides: 5. For the CDR3, the DNA is TGTGCCAGCAGTTACGGAACGGGGGGGACCTACGAGCAGTACTTC. This encodes CASSYGTGGTYEQYF.

The genes are TRBV15 and TRBJ2-1, with 7 bases lining up with TRBD1. The V gene's germline CDR1 is LNHNV and CDR2 YYDKDF (reference sequence). The CDR3 length is 15 residues. With 3 bases clipped from V and 12 bases from J, the junction kept 14 bases outside the gene matches. The CDR3 spells CATSRGPGTAPRQFF. Here the CDR3 DNA reads TGTGCCACCAGCAGGGGACCCGGGACAGCGCCTCGGCAGTTCTTC.

This clone was picked up one time. The CDR3 DNA reads TGTGCCAGCAGCTCGACTAGGAAAGAGACCCAGTACTTC. This codes for CASSSTRKETQYF. The V call is TRBV11-2, the J call TRBJ2-5, with D possibly being TRBD2 (6 bases). Trimming pared 4 bases from V and 3 bases from J, leaving 9 bases between. CDR1 and CDR2 from the germline V gene are SGHAT and FQNNGV. The CDR3 is made up of 13 amino acids.

This clone was observed once. The chain employs TRBV7-9 and TRBJ2-7, with unresolved D. Germline V gene lookup returns CDR1 SEHNR and CDR2 FQNEAQ (reference sequence). V lost 3 bases and J lost 3, with 6 bases in between. This CDR3 is built from 12 residues. The CDR3 loop is CASSFSGYEQYF. CDR3 nucleotides: TGTGCCAGCAGCTTTTCGGGCTACGAGCAGTACTTC.

The rearrangement uses TRBV20-1 and TRBJ2-7, with TRBD1 matching over 7 bases. Germline V lookup: CDR1 DFQATT, CDR2 SNEGSKA (reference sequence). The CDR3 runs 11 residues. V shed 3 bases and J 6 bases; nucleotides not matched to a gene: 2. In nucleotides, the CDR3 is TGCAGTGCTAGGACAGGGCCCGAGCAGTACTTC. Protein: CSARTGPEQYF.

This clone was detected a few times. The rearrangement uses TRBV30 and TRBJ2-7; 10 nucleotides agree with TRBD2. Germline-derived CDR1 and CDR2 are GTSNPN and SVGIG (reference sequence). After removal of 2 bases from V and 3 bases from J, the junction contained 7 bases not matched to a gene. The CDR3 length is 15 residues. The CDR3 nucleotides read TGTGCCTGGAGTCCGCTAGCGGGGGCGATCTACGAGCAGTACTTC. It translates to CAWSPLAGAIYEQYF.

This chain uses TRBV5-1 with TRBJ1-4; D perhaps matches TRBD1 (5 bases). Germline CDR1 SGHRS, CDR2 YFSETQ. Deletions cut 4 bases from V and 4 bases from J, with 11 bases between. This CDR3 region has 14 residues. The CDR3 DNA is TGCGCCAGCAGCCGGGGGGGGGATAATGAAAAACTGTTTTTT. Protein: CASSRGGDNEKLFF.

This chain uses TRBV27 with TRBJ1-2; unclear D gene. CDR1 is MNHEY and CDR2 is SMNVEV in the germline V gene (reference sequence). V was cut by 7 bases and J by 8 bases, with 26 bases left in between. The CDR3 sequence is 16 residues long. The CDR3 coding sequence is TGTGCCAGCAATCCCCGGTCCGTGAGATCCCCCTACGGCTACACCTTC. Its translation is CASNPRSVRSPYGYTF.